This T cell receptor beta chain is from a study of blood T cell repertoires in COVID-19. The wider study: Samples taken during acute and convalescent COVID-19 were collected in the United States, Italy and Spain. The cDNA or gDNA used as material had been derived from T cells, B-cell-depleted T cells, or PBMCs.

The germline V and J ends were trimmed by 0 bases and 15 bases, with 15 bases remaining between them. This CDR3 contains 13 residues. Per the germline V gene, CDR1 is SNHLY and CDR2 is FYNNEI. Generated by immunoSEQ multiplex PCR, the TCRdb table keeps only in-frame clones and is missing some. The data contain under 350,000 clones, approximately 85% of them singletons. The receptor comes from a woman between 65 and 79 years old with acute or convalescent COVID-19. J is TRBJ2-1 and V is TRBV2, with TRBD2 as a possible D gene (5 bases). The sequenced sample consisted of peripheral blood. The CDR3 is CASSEAWVGGPFF. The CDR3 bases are TGTGCCAGCAGTGAAGCCTGGGTGGGCGGGCCGTTCTTC.